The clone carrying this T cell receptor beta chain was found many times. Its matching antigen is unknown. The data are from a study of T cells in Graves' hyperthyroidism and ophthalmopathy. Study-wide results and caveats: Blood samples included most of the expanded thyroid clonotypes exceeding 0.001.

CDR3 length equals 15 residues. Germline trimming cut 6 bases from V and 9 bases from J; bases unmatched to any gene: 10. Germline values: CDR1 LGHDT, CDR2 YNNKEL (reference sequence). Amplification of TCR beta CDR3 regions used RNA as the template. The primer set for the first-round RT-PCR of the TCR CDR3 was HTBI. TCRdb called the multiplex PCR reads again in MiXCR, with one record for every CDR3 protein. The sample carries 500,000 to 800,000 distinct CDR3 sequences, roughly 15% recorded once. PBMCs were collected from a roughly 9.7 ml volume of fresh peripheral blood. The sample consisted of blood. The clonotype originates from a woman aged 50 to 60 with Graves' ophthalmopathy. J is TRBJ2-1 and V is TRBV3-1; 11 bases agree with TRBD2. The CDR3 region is CASRPTLAGVLEQFF. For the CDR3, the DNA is TGTGCCAGCAGGCCAACACTAGCGGGAGTGCTTGAGCAGTTCTTC.